These 30 T cell receptor beta chains were all obtained from the same sample, sequenced in a study of T cells after yellow fever vaccination. Each CDR3 protein is one row after TCRdb ran MiXCR on the 5' RACE reads. The sample gives about 320,000 distinct CDR3 sequences, 3.5% to 4.5% of which show up once; roughly 21% is in the top ten. Source: PBMCs, taken 15 days after the yellow fever booster vaccination. The receptors originated from a man younger than 35 who received the YFV17D yellow fever vaccine.

This clonotype was counted a few times. The genes are TRBV6-2 or TRBV6-3 and TRBJ1-5; D is unresolved. This CDR3 has 13 residues. In germline, CDR1 is MNHEY, CDR2 SVGEGT. Trimming removed 5 bases at V and 6 bases at J, with 11 bases between. This CDR3 is CASSNGVSQPQHF. The CDR3 DNA is TGTGCCAGCAGTAATGGGGTTAGTCAGCCCCAGCATTTT.

The V gene is TRBV19, the J gene TRBJ2-3; TRBD2 agrees at 7 bases. V lost 6 bases to trimming and J lost 3 bases; unmatched junction nucleotides: 12. CDR1 is LNHDA, CDR2 SQIVND, per germline (reference sequence). CDR3 length equals 16 residues. CDR3 residues: CASSTFGGRVTDTQYF. In DNA form, the CDR3 reads TGTGCCAGTAGCACCTTCGGAGGGAGGGTGACAGATACGCAGTATTTT.

This clonotype came up many times. The rearrangement links TRBV2 to TRBJ2-7; TRBD1 might be the D (6 bases). CDR1 is SNHLY, CDR2 FYNNEI, per germline. Trimming cost V 1 base and J 10 bases, with 11 bases left between them. The length of the CDR3 is 12 residues. Here the CDR3 DNA reads TGTGCCAGCAGTGAAGAGGTGGACAGCCAGTACTTC. Protein sequence: CASSEEVDSQYF.

The chain carries TRBV28 and TRBJ2-7; tentatively, D is TRBD1 or TRBD2 (6 bases each). CDR3 length: 15 residues. Per the germline V gene, CDR1 is MDHEN and CDR2 is SYDVKM. V was trimmed by 5 bases and J by 3 bases, leaving 17 bases between them. CDR3 sequence reads: CASSQGGTLNYEQYV. CDR3 coding DNA: TGTGCCAGCAGTCAAGGGGGGACGCTAAACTACGAGCAGTACGTC.

This clonotype was observed many times. The CDR3 coding sequence is TGTGCCACCAGCCTCACCTCGAGCTCCTACAATGAGCAGTTCTTC. Residues: CATSLTSSSYNEQFF. This chain connects TRBV24-1 to TRBJ2-1; D gene ambiguous. The CDR3 sequence is 15 residues long. Trimming took 7 bases from V and 0 from J, leaving 12 bases between them. Germline V gene sequence: CDR1 KGHDR, CDR2 SFDVKD.

This clonotype was seen ten or more times. This chain links TRBV4-3 with TRBJ1-2, with TRBD1 as a possible D gene (6 bases). The CDR3 is 13 residues long. Per germline, CDR1 LGHNA and CDR2 YSLEER. V gave up 0 bases and J gave up 9 bases, with 11 bases separating them. The DNA for the CDR3 is TGCGCCAGCAGCCAAGAAGATAGGGGGAGCTACACCTTC. Translating it yields CASSQEDRGSYTF.

The chain combines TRBV15 with TRBJ1-5; D is perhaps TRBD1 (5 bases). The V gene lost 3 bases and the J gene lost 0 bases, with 12 bases spanning the gap. The germline gives CDR1 LNHNV, CDR2 YYDKDF (reference sequence). The CDR3 extends over 16 amino acids. CDR3 amino acids: CATSRRQTHSNQPQHF. The CDR3 region has the DNA TGTGCCACCAGCAGGAGACAGACTCATAGCAATCAGCCCCAGCATTTT.

This clonotype was seen only a few times. The chain employs TRBV7-9 and TRBJ1-2, with D possibly TRBD1 on 6 matching bases. Germline CDR1 and CDR2: SEHNR and FQNEAQ (reference sequence). This CDR3 has 15 residues. V was cut by 7 bases and J by 6 bases, with 21 bases left in between. The chain's CDR3 is CASTAGDAGNNGYTF. The CDR3 coding sequence is TGTGCCAGCACCGCAGGGGACGCAGGCAACAATGGCTACACCTTC.

The chain links TRBV12-3 or TRBV12-4 to TRBJ2-1; a possible D gene is TRBD2 (6 bases). The CDR3 runs to 13 residues. Trimming stripped 7 bases from V and 6 bases from J, with 13 bases between. CDR3 in DNA: TGTGCCAGCACACTGAGGCGGGGCAATGAGCAGTTCTTC. Amino acid sequence: CASTLRRGNEQFF.

Many counts were recorded for this clonotype. The chain is built from TRBV13 and TRBJ1-4, with a possible D match to TRBD1 (5 bases). The V gene's germline CDR1 is PRHDT and CDR2 FYEKMQ (reference sequence). The CDR3 spans 14 residues. V lost 3 bases to trimming and J lost 7 bases, with 12 bases between them. The CDR3 spells CASSLSGGGEKLFF. The CDR3 DNA is TGTGCCAGCAGCTTGTCTGGGGGTGGTGAAAAACTGTTTTTT.

The table lists this clonotype with a few counts. The chain recombines TRBV11-2 with TRBJ2-7; D unclear. The CDR3 has 13 residues. V was trimmed by 2 bases and J by 2 bases, leaving 7 bases between them. Germline-derived CDR1 and CDR2 are SGHAT and FQNNGV. The CDR3 DNA sequence: TGTGCCAGCAGCTTAAGTCCAGCCTACGAGCAGTACTTC. Translated, it gives CASSLSPAYEQYF.

This clonotype appeared many times. J is TRBJ1-1 and V is TRBV5-1; D call uncertain. The CDR3 is 16 amino acids. Germline-derived CDR1 and CDR2 are SGHRS and YFSETQ. V lost 0 bases and J 0 bases, leaving 12 bases between the germline ends. CDR3 amino acids: CASSLVRNRMNTEAFF. Written as DNA, the CDR3 is TGCGCCAGCAGCTTGGTCAGGAATCGCATGAACACTGAAGCTTTCTTT.

V usage is TRBV11-3 and J usage is TRBJ2-1, with 11 bases aligning to TRBD2. The CDR3 contains 16 residues. Germline loops: CDR1 SGHNT, CDR2 YENEEA. V dropped 1 base and J dropped 2; count of bases not matched to a gene: 1. The chain's CDR3 is CASSLVAGGPYNEQFF. DNA of the CDR3: TGTGCCAGCAGCTTAGTAGCGGGGGGGCCCTACAATGAGCAGTTCTTC.

This clonotype was recorded at least ten times. The chain links TRBV5-1 to TRBJ2-3, with D possibly matching TRBD1 (6 bases). Germline assignment: CDR1 SGHRS and CDR2 YFSETQ. Trimming cost V 4 bases and J 4 bases, with 16 bases left between them. This CDR3 region has 15 residues. CDR3 in amino acids: CASSPQGIGADTQYF. CDR3 in DNA: TGCGCCAGCAGCCCCCAGGGGATCGGGGCAGATACGCAGTATTTT. Full variable domain (outside the CDR3, taken from reference TRBV5-1 and TRBJ2-3): KAGVTQTPRYLIKTRGQQVTLSCSPISGHRSVSWYQQTPGQGLQFLFEYFSETQRNKGNFPGRFSGRQFSNSRSEMNVSTLELGDSALYLCASSPQGIGADTQYFGPGTRLTVL.

This clonotype occurred many times. V gene TRBV3-1 combines with J gene TRBJ2-5; 9 nucleotides match TRBD1. The CDR3 extends over 15 amino acids. Germline V gene data show CDR1 as LGHDT and CDR2 as YNNKEL (reference sequence). The J segment lost 1 base and the V segment lost 4 bases, leaving 4 bases of the junction unmatched. The CDR3, as DNA: TGTGCCAGCAGCCTCGGACAGGGGCCCCAAGAGACCCAGTACTTC. Protein: CASSLGQGPQETQYF.

The sample holds many counts of this clonotype. The CDR3 region has the DNA TGTGCCAGCACCCCCACGGACACTGAAGCTTTCTTT. It codes for CASTPTDTEAFF. The chain carries TRBV7-9 and TRBJ1-1; D is undetermined. In germline, CDR1 is SEHNR, CDR2 FQNEAQ (reference sequence). The CDR3 runs 12 residues. Trimming cost V 7 bases and J 3 bases, with 9 bases left between them.

This clonotype was counted at least ten times. V usage is TRBV7-8 and J usage is TRBJ2-3; 7 bases are a match to TRBD2. Germline CDR1 is SGHVS and CDR2 is FQNEAQ. CDR3 length: 15 residues. The V segment lost 5 bases and the J segment 2 bases; nucleotides outside the gene matches: 7. The CDR3 nucleotides are TGTGCCAGCAGCCCAAAAGCGGGGACCACAGATACGCAGTATTTT. Its translation: CASSPKAGTTDTQYF.

J is TRBJ2-7 and V is TRBV5-6, with a weak D call TRBD1 (5 bases). Trimming removed 5 bases at V and 1 base at J, with 10 bases between. This CDR3 has 13 residues. Germline CDR1 and CDR2: SGHDT and YYEEEE. Here the CDR3 reads CASSHTGSYEQYF. In nucleotides, the CDR3 is TGTGCCAGCAGTCACACAGGTTCCTACGAGCAGTACTTC.

There are many counts of this clonotype. The chain combines TRBV5-1 with TRBJ2-7, with 8 bases matching TRBD1. Germline V gene lookup returns CDR1 SGHRS and CDR2 YFSETQ. The CDR3 spans 14 residues. V shed 0 bases and J 4 bases; nucleotides not matched to a gene: 3. The CDR3 loop is CASSLAGQGYEQYF. Written as DNA, the CDR3 is TGCGCCAGCAGCTTGGCCGGACAGGGATACGAGCAGTACTTC.

This clonotype was picked up a small number of times. V is TRBV23-1 and J is TRBJ1-5; 9 bases fit TRBD1. TRBV23-1 is an open reading frame, and its role is uncertain. V shed 4 bases and J 4 bases; nucleotides not matched to a gene: 11. CDR3 length: 17 residues. CDR3: CASSRHRQGVRNQPQHF. CDR3 sequence (DNA): TGCGCCAGCAGTCGGCACCGACAGGGGGTCAGGAATCAGCCCCAGCATTTT.

This clonotype was seen more than once but under ten times. This chain links TRBV2 with TRBJ1-4; possible D gene TRBD1, 6 bases. The CDR3 length is 13 residues. CDR1 is SNHLY, CDR2 FYNNEI, per germline. The V gene lost 11 bases and the J gene lost 7 bases, with 17 bases spanning the gap. The DNA of the CDR3 is TGTGCCTCCCACAGGGAATCGGCTGAAAAACTGTTTTTT. It encodes CASHRESAEKLFF.

About this clonotype: This may come from a read error, since a much larger clone is one base off. The chain joins TRBV18 to TRBJ1-2; D is unclear. CDR1 KGHSH and CDR2 LQKENI come from the germline V gene. The CDR3 length is 16 residues. V was cut by 0 bases and J by 6 bases, with 17 bases left in between. In DNA, the CDR3 is TGTGCCAGCTCACCACCACCGGCAGATGACAACCATGGCTACACCTTC. Protein: CASSPPPADDNHGYTF.

This clonotype was seen ten or more times. J is TRBJ2-2 and V is TRBV15; 10 nucleotides agree with TRBD2. Germline loops: CDR1 LNHNV, CDR2 YYDKDF (reference sequence). The CDR3 runs to 18 residues. V shed 1 base and J 0 bases; nucleotides not matched to a gene: 5. CDR3 region: CATSRVLAGEANTGELFF. CDR3 sequence (DNA): TGTGCCACCAGCAGAGTTCTAGCGGGGGAGGCGAACACCGGGGAGCTGTTTTTT.

This clonotype was seen many times. This sequence joins TRBV7-9 and TRBJ2-5, with TRBD2 identical over 7 bases. The length of the CDR3 is 13 residues. From germline, CDR1 is SEHNR and CDR2 FQNEAQ (reference sequence). V lost 4 bases to trimming and J lost 5 bases; unmatched junction nucleotides: 4. The CDR3 sequence is CASSSGGKETQYF. CDR3 sequence (DNA): TGTGCCAGCAGCTCGGGGGGAAAGGAGACCCAGTACTTC.

The table lists this clonotype with a few counts. The chain recombines TRBV19 with TRBJ1-1; possibly TRBD1 for D (5 bases). The CDR3 covers 14 residues. The ends were cut back, 8 bases at V and 0 bases at J, with 13 bases in the middle. Germline loops: CDR1 LNHDA, CDR2 SQIVND (reference sequence). The CDR3 loop reads CASGWDGMNTEAFF. CDR3 in DNA: TGTGCCAGTGGATGGGACGGCATGAACACTGAAGCTTTCTTT.

This clonotype was seen many times. The rearrangement joins TRBV7-2 to TRBJ2-5; D ambiguous. CDR3 size: 13 residues. Germline lookup yields CDR1 SGHTA and CDR2 FQGNSA. V shed 3 bases and J shed 6 bases, with 11 bases lying between them. The CDR3 protein is CASSLGIGKTQYF. The CDR3 DNA is TGTGCCAGCAGCTTGGGTATAGGGAAGACCCAGTACTTC.

This clonotype was counted many times. The V and J genes are TRBV4-2 and TRBJ2-5, with TRBD2 matching 7 bases. CDR3 length: 14 residues. After removal of 3 bases from V and 5 bases from J, the junction contained 6 bases not matched to a gene. CDR1 and CDR2 (germline): LGHNA, YNFKEQ. DNA of the CDR3: TGTGCCAGCAGCCAGCGGCTAGCGGCGGAGACCCAGTACTTC. It is translated as CASSQRLAAETQYF.

This clonotype has at least ten counts. The V and J genes are TRBV7-8 and TRBJ2-3; D not resolved. Trimming left V 5 bases short and J 11 bases short, with 11 bases between. Per germline, CDR1 SGHVS and CDR2 FQNEAQ. CDR3 length: 11 amino acids. The CDR3 sequence: CASSTKLVQYF. CDR3 DNA: TGTGCCAGCAGCACTAAATTAGTGCAGTATTTT.

V gene TRBV5-4 combines with J gene TRBJ2-7; D unresolved. In germline, CDR1 is SGHNT, CDR2 YYREEE (reference sequence). V gave up 0 bases and J gave up 3 bases, with 10 bases separating them. This CDR3 region has 14 residues. DNA of the CDR3: TGTGCCAGCAGCTTGGTCGGCAGAGACTACGAGCAGTACTTC. This gives the protein CASSLVGRDYEQYF.

This clonotype came up many times. The J gene is TRBJ1-5, the V gene TRBV9; D is unresolved. This CDR3 region has 13 residues. Trimming took off 0 bases at V and 5 bases at J, with 6 bases between the two ends. Per germline, CDR1 SGDLS and CDR2 YYNGEE. CDR3 bases: TGTGCCAGCAGCGTAGATGCGGATCAGCCCCAGCATTTT. It translates to CASSVDADQPQHF.